Here is one T cell receptor beta chain with its context. The antigen it recognizes is unknown. No per-base quality is available; no much larger clone lies one base away. This record comes from a study of cytomegalovirus exposure and HLA in healthy donors (TCRdb year 2017). Concerning the study at large: In an earlier analysis of 450 to 750 of the donors, under 300 Gb of sequence data and approximately 120 million unique TCR beta sequences from about 179 million T cells were reported. The study aimed to test whether signatures of past pathogen exposure could be identified by cataloging public T cell receptors. The study combined high-throughput TCR immunosequencing, statistical association of individual TCRs with disease status, and machine learning to predict cytomegalovirus infection status. The genetic ancestry cluster associated with self-reported Caucasian donors included around four fifths of the approximately 430 genotyped donors. An early release that covered roughly 600 HLA-typed donors contained approximately 290 gigabases of sequencing data and around 85 million unique TCR sequences. Among roughly 400 genotyped donors of the cohort, an average of approximately 240,000 unique TCR beta nucleotide sequences was sequenced per donor, of which approximately 19% were non-productive. Typing coverage varied by locus: 629-630 donors for A, B, C, DRB1 and DQB1; approximately 560 for DQA1; approximately 610 for DPA1; around 450 for DPB1. Class I and class II HLA loci were covered by the typing at four-digit resolution. Donor age, sex, ethnicity and CMV serostatus were compiled alongside the repertoire data. All discovery cohort repertoires had been generated using a single sequencing platform. To study patterns of TCR occurrence, a later analysis re-analyzed previously published TCR beta repertoires from more than 550 donors and added high-resolution HLA genotyping. A later genetic analysis took genome-wide SNP genotypes for about 65% of the 666 donors and used that subset as a discovery cohort. The T cell repertoires of under 750 subjects were profiled by immunosequencing and related to cytomegalovirus serostatus. Along with the approximately 650-subject first cohort, a separate validation cohort of about 110 different subjects was used. Roughly five DR-DQ haplotypes were handled as single units for association and clustering, since linkage in the cohort was strong. Rather than using new phenotypic data, the later analysis identified candidate immune exposures from TCR beta sequences and from how often those sequences occurred across donors. An earlier analysis of several hundred of the donors used high-throughput TCR beta sequencing to judge whether each TCR beta V gene segment behaved as functional or pseudogenic.

Points the paper makes about the study in general: The presence/absence analyses assumed that sequencing depth was roughly uniform across donors, and that assumption may not be true. A later analysis found that most CMV-associated TCR beta chains appeared HLA-restricted, with HLA associations seemingly driven largely by CMV exposure. This cohort had only TCR beta chains sequenced, and the lack of alpha or paired-chain data limited which features could be detected. Because counts were too low, some 17 rarely observed V segments, including chromosome 9 orphons, were left out of the earlier analysis of about 620 of the donors. A later genetic analysis reported fewer N-insertions in productive TCRs among donors in an Asian-associated ancestry cluster than the approximately 670-donor mean. In a later analysis, HLA-associated TCR beta chains showed more clonal expansion and lower generation probabilities than non-associated chains that were equally common. Several of the top co-occurrence clusters appeared to be linked to parvovirus B19, influenza, CMV and Epstein-Barr virus, according to a later analysis. A few of the identified cytomegalovirus-associated TCR beta chains were confirmed in vitro to be specific for cytomegalovirus antigens. Assigning TCR associations to individual alleles was difficult when HLA alleles, especially DR and DQ, strongly co-occurred. While some public TCRs were present in many individuals, most TCR sequences turned up only very rarely across donors. In an earlier analysis of 500 to 650 of the donors, most TCR beta V segments appeared in productive rearrangements about 87% or about 30% of the time, broadly matching IMGT annotations. Specific HLA alleles were associated with 15,000 to 20,000 TCR beta sequences at a false discovery rate of 0.05 in a later analysis. Correlated functional status among segregating V segments might be attributable to linkage disequilibrium, but an unknown experimental factor could not be ruled out. In a later analysis, TCR association rates were found to vary across HLA loci, with the most associated TCRs seen for DRB1 alleles and the fewest for HLA-C alleles. The authors suggested that the approach could potentially be generalized to other disease states and immunological phenotypes. HLA typing was unavailable for some donors at each locus, so association tests used only the typed subset. Cytomegalovirus status was reported to be diagnosed by the classifier with high specificity and sensitivity in both the original and validation cohorts. A further reported finding was that TCR beta sequences accurately predicted the HLA-A and HLA-B alleles for most subjects in the first cohort. The study listed over 150 TCR beta chains as associated with cytomegalovirus. A later genetic analysis associated a missense DCLRE1C variant with V-gene and J-gene trimming of TCR beta chains, and an independent cohort replicated the association. The only immune exposure information available for the cohort was CMV serostatus. A cluster of highly shared sequence variants was judged likely to be a technical artifact of the sequencing pipeline.

In total, roughly 710 healthy bone marrow donors made up the cohort. At the time of sampling, every cohort member was nominally healthy, though immune exposures that went unrecorded were likely present. The donor tested CMV seropositive, placing the donor among the roughly 300 seropositive members of the cohort. A peripheral blood sample was collected from each donor, and TCR beta sequencing was performed on peripheral blood mononuclear cells. The Qiagen DNeasy Blood Extraction Kit was used to extract genomic DNA from the blood cell samples. Libraries were constructed by the immunoSEQ multiplex PCR assay. A mixture of 60 forward primers for TCR Vbeta segments and 13 reverse primers for TCR Jbeta segments was used in the multiplex PCR. A multiplex PCR assay on genomic DNA amplified the CDR3 region of rearranged TCR beta genes. Amplified TCR beta libraries were sequenced as 87-base-pair reads on the Illumina HiSeq System. The authors' analysis ran thus. A later analysis counted 75 million to 100 million unique TCR beta chains across the roughly 700 repertoires, and some 11 million of these chains were shared by at least two donors. To remove PCR and sequencing errors, raw reads were error-corrected and collapsed into unique sequences using a nearest-neighbor algorithm that merged closely related sequences. To assign V, D and J gene segments, CDR3 sequences were aligned to IMGT reference sequences. For a sequence to be retained, at least a six-nucleotide match to both a V gene segment and a J gene segment was required. A rearrangement was called productive if the CDR3 had no stop codons and remained in frame with V and J, and every other rearrangement was called non-productive. CDR3 was defined according to IMGT convention as the region running from the second conserved V-encoded cysteine to the conserved J-encoded phenylalanine. Sequences without an unambiguous match to a single V gene segment were excluded from the earlier analysis of 587 of the donors. In an earlier analysis of roughly 600 of the donors, a V segment was called functional when productive rearrangements were above 56.7%, and segregating when the standard deviation between donors exceeded 5%. A statistical classification framework was developed to diagnose cytomegalovirus status using the catalog of TCR beta chain sequences. V and J gene assignment, in a later analysis, came from comparing TCR nucleotide sequences with IMGT/GENE-DB human TR gene sequences. A later analysis assigned CDR3 sequences and most-parsimonious VDJ recombination scenarios with the TCRdist pipeline. In a later analysis, each TCR beta chain was defined by its CDR3 amino acid sequence together with its V-gene family, and reads lacking a unique V-gene family were excluded. A later analysis removed several hundred highly shared, low-generation-probability nucleotide sequences to deal with suspected cross-contamination and a sequencing artifact. In a later analysis, a clonal expansion index was calculated for each public chain from normalized within-repertoire ranks of inferred template counts. In a later analysis, generation probabilities were computed with a VDJ recombination model fitted to out-of-frame rearrangements, and the resulting probabilities were checked against IGoR. In a later analysis, TCR-TCR, TCR-HLA and TCR-CMV co-occurrence was scored with hypergeometric tests, and a repertoire-size bias correction was applied to TCR pairs. False discovery rates were estimated in a later analysis by permuting HLA or CMV assignments 20 times. A later analysis grouped co-occurring TCRs with DBSCAN, adding TCRdist sequence similarity when clustering within HLA-allele-positive subsets. Co-occurrence clustering excluded repertoires with fewer than 30,000 or more than 120,000 public chains, plus five with anomalous nucleotide sharing. Held by TCRdb, this immuneACCESS table contains in-frame sequences only and omits some clones. Under half of the omission traces to an unresolved V gene where checked; the cause of the rest is unknown. V and J calls and clone size are as listed in that table; D and trimming were resolved from the DNA. The sample table shows around 170,000 clones, and roughly 77% are seen once. The ten largest clones take up about 2.5% of the sample.

The TCR was taken from a young woman in good health and CMV-seropositive. Sequenced sample: PBMCs.

At the DNA level, the sequence is TGTGCCAGCAGTTTTATGGGGGCGGTTAGCAATCAGCCCCAGCATTTT. It encodes CASSFMGAVSNQPQHF. The chain was built from TRBV28 and TRBJ1-5; the D gene is perhaps TRBD1, from 6 matching bases. V drops 3 bases and J drops 0 bases, leaving 12 bases in between. The CDR3 holds 16 amino acids from the cysteine to the phenylalanine. CDR3 DNA only is kept here, 48 bases in frame from base 1. From a lookup of the germline V gene, CDR1 and CDR2 are MDHEN and SYDVKM. Supplemented by the reference TRBV28 and TRBJ1-5 proteins around the CDR3, the complete variable domain is DVKVTQSSRYLVKRTGEKVFLECVQDMDHENMFWYRQDPGLGLRLIYFSYDVKMKEKGDIPEGYSVSREKKERFSLILESASTNQTSMYLCASSFMGAVSNQPQHFGDGTRLSIL.